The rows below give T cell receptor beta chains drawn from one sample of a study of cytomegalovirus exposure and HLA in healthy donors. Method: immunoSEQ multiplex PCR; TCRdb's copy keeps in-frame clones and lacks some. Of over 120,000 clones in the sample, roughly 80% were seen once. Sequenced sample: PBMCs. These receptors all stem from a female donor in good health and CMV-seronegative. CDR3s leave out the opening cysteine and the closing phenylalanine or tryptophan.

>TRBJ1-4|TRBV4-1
ATQGATNEKLF
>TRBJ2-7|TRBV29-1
SVEGRTGVEQY
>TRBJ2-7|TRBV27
ASSLGRSYEQY
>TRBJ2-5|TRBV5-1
ASSGNRGLGETQY
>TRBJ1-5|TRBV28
ASSDRGNQPQH
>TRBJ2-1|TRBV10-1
ASIPGQGDYNEQF
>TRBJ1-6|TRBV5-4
ASSLDPKRGSPLH
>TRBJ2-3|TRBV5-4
ASSLVAGAPGDTQY
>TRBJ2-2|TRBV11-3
ASSPFTSTNTGELF
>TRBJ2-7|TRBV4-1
ASSPNSSPTYEQY
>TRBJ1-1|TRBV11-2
ASSLGRTGNTEAF
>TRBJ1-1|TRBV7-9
ASTPGDRGYTEAF
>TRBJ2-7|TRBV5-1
ASSLGLAGHEQY
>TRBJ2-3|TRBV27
ASSLRGYFTDTQY
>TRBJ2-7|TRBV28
ASSPPSSASSYEQY
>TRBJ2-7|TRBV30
AWSVPGTAYEQY
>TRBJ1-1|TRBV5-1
ASSAGQTNTEAF
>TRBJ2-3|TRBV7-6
ASSSPTGGGTDTQY
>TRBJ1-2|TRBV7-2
ASSLSGGAYYGYT
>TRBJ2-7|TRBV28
ASSLWGERDGYEQY
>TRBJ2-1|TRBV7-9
ASSVYSGTGQF
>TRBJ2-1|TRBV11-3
ASSSGQGNYNEQF
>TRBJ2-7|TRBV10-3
AIRGTGLYEQY
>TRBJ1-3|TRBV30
AWYRGFSGNTIY
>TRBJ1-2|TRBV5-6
ASSLVDTGTGYT
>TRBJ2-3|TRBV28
ASSTSLSTDTQY
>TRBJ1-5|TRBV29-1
SVRVFGAQH
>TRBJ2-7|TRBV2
ASSDQAGFYEQY
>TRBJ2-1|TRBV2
ASSARVASYNEQF
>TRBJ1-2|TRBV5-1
ASSEGQVGYYGYP
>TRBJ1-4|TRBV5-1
ASSLGDRVNEKLF
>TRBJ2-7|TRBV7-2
ASSLASGRSYEQY
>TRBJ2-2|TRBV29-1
SVEGLRLAGGPGELF
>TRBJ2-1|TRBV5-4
ASSLAPGEQF
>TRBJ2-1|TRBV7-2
ASSLALGAGGRYNEQF
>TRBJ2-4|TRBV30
ASKGQGPDIQY
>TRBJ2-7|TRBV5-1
ASSLGVGQGSEQY
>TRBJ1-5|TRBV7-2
ASSFYRGGNQPQH
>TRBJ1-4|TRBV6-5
ASSYSQSRGEKLF
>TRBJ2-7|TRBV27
ASSSPGQGAHEQY
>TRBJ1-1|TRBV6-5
ASINPTGEAF
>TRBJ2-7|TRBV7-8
ASSLQLDRIYRYEQY
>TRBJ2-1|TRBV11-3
ASSLGLTSSYNEQF
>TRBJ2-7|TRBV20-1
SAQFNEQY
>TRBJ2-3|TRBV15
ATSRDGGRGGDTQY
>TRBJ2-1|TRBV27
ASRVGTSVF
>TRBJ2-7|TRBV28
ASTPWGRRGEQY
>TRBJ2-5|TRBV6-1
ASSEAGGLTETQY
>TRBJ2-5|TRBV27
ASSFSSGRAKETQY
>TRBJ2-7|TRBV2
ASSEVGGIYEQY
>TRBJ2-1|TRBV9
ASSVALDRGQDEQF
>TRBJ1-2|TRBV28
ASRSTTGFNHGYT
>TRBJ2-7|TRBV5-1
ASSPGGAGGTSSYEQY
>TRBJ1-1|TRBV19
ASRGGQRTEAF
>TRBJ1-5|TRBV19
ASSISRNSNQPQH
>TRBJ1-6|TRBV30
AHTSGYNSPLH
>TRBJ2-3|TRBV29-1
SVENRRGAVLGASTDTQY
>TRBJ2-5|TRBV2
ASSDAGTADETQY